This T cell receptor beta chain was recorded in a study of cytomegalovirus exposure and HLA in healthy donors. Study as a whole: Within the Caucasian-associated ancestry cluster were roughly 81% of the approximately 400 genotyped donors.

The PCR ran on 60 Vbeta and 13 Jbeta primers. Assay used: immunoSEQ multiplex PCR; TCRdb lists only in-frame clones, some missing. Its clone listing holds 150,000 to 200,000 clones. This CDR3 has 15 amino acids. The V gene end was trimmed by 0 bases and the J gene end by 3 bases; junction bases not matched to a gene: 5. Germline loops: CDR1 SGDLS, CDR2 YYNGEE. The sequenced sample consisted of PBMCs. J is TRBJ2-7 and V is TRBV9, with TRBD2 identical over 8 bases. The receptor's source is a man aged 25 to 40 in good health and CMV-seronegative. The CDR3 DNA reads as TGTGCCAGCAGCGTAGCGGGAGGGGTCGACTACGAGCAGTACTTC. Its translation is CASSVAGGVDYEQYF. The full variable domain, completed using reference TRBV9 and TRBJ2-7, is DSGVTQTPKHLITATGQRVTLRCSPRSGDLSVYWYQQSLDQGLQFLIQYYNGEERAKGNILERFSAQQFPDLHSELNLSSLELGDSALYFCASSVAGGVDYEQYFGPGTRLTVT.